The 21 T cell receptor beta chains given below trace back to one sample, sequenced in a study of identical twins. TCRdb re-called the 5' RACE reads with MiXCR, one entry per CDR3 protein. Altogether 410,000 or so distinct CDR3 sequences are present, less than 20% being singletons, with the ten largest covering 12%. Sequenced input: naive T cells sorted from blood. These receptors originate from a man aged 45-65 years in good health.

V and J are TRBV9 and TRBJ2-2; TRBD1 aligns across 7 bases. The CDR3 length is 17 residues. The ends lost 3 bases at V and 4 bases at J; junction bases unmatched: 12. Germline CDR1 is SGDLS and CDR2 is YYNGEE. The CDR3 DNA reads TGTGCCAGCAGCGAAAGCGGTATAGGGGGCCCCACCGGGGAGCTGTTTTTT. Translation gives CASSESGIGGPTGELFF.

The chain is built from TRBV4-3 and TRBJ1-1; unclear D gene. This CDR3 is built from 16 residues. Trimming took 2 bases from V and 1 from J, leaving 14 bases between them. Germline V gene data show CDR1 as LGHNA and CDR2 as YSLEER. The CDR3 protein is CASSQNVGSTNTEAFF. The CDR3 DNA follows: TGCGCCAGCAGCCAAAACGTTGGCAGCACGAACACTGAAGCTTTCTTT.

CDR3 sequence (DNA): TGCAGCGTTGTAGGCGAAAACGAGGGTACGCAGTATTTT. It specifies CSVVGENEGTQYF. J is TRBJ2-3 and V is TRBV29-1, with a weak D call TRBD2 (5 bases). Trimming cost V 4 bases and J 8 bases, with 16 bases left between them. There are 13 residues in the CDR3. Germline V gene sequence: CDR1 SQVTM, CDR2 ANQGSEA.

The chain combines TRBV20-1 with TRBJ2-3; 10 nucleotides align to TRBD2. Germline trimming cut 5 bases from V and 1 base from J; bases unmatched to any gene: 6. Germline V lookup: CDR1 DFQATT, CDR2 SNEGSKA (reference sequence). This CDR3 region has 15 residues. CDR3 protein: CSAPRLAGRTDTQYF. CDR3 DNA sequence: TGCAGTGCTCCAAGACTAGCGGGCCGCACAGATACGCAGTATTTT.

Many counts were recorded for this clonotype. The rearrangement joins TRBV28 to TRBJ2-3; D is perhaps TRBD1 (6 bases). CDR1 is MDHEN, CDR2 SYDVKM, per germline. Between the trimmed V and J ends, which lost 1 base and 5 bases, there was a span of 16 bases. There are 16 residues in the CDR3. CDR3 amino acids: CASSLSGQILEDTQYF. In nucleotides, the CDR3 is TGTGCCAGCAGTTTATCGGGACAAATCCTTGAAGATACGCAGTATTTT.

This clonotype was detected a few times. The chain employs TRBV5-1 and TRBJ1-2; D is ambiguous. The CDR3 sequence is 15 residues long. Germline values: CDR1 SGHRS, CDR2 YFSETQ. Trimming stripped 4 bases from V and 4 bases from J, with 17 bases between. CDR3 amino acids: CASSPGQALIYGYTF. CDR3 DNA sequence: TGCGCCAGCAGCCCCGGGCAGGCCTTAATCTATGGCTACACCTTC.

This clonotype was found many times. The CDR3 region has the DNA TGCGCCAGCAGCTTGACTAGCGGGGGGTTGGATACGCAGTATTTT. Translated: CASSLTSGGLDTQYF. This chain links TRBV5-1 with TRBJ2-3, with 12 positions matching TRBD2. This CDR3 comprises 15 residues. V shed 1 base, J shed 6 bases, and the junction held 3 bases outside the gene matches. The germline CDR1 and CDR2 sequences are SGHRS and YFSETQ.

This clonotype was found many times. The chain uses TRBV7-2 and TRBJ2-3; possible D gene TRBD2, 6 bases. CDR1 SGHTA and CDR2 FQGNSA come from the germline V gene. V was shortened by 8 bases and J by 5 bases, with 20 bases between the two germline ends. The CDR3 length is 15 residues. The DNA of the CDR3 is TGTGCCAGCGGAATAACGGGCGGGGTTTTAGATACGCAGTATTTT. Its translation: CASGITGGVLDTQYF.

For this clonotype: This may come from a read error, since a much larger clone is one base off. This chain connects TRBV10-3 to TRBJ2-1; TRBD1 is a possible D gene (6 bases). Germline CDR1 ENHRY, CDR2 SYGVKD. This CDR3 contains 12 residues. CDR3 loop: CAITGQNNEKFF. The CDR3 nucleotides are TGTGCCATCACCGGACAGAACAATGAGAAGTTCTTC.

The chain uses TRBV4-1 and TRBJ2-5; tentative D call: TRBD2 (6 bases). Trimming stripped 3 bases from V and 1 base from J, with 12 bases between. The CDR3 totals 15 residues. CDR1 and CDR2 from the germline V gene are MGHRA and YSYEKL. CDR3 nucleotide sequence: TGCGCCAGCAGCCAGTCGTTAGCGGTCCAAGAGACCCAGTACTTC. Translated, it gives CASSQSLAVQETQYF.

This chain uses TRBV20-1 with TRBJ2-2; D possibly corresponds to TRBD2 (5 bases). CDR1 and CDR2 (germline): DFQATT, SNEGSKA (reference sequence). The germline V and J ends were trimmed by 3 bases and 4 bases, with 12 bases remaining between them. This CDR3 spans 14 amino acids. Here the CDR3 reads CSARISAGTGELFF. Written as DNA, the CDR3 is TGCAGTGCTAGGATATCGGCGGGCACCGGGGAGCTGTTTTTT.

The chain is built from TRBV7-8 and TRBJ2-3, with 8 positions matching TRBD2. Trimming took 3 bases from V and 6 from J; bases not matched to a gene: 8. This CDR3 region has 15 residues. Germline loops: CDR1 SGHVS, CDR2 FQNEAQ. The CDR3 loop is CASSFFREGRDTQYF. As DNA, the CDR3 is TGTGCCAGCAGCTTCTTTCGGGAGGGCCGGGATACGCAGTATTTT.

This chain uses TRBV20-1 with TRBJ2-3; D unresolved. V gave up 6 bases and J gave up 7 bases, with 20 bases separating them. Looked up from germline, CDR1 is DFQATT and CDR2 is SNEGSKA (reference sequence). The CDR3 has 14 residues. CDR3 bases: TGCAGTGCCGTACCGGGCCAAGGAAAAAATACGCAGTATTTT. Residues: CSAVPGQGKNTQYF.

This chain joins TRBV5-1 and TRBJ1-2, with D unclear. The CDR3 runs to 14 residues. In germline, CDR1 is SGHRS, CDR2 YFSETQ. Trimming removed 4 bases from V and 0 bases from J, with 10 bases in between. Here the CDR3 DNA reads TGCGCCAGCAGCGATACAGTAACTAACTATGGCTACACCTTC. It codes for CASSDTVTNYGYTF.

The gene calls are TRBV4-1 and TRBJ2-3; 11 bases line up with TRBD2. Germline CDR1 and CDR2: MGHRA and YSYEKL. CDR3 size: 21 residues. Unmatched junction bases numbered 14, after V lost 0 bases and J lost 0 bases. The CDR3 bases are TGCGCCAGCAGCCAAGAGATCCCGACTAGCGGGACCGCCCACAGCACAGATACGCAGTATTTT. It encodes CASSQEIPTSGTAHSTDTQYF.

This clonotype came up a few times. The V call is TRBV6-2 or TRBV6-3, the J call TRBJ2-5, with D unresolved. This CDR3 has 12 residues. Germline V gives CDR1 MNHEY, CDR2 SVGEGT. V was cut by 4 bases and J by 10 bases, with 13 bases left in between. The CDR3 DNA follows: TGTGCCAGCAGTTCCGATGCTGGGGTCCAGTACTTC. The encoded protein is CASSSDAGVQYF.

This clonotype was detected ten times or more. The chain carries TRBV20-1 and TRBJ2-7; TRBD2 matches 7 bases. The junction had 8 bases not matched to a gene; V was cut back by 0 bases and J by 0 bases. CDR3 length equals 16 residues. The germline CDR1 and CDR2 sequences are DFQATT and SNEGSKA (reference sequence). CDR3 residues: CSARDLRGTNSYEQYF. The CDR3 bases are TGCAGTGCTAGAGATCTTCGGGGGACTAACTCCTACGAGCAGTACTTC.

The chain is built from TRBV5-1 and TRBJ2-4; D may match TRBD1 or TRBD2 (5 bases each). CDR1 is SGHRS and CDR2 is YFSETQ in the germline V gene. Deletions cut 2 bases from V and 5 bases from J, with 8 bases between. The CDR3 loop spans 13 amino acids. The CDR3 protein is CASSFGDQNIQYF. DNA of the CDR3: TGCGCCAGCAGCTTCGGGGACCAAAACATTCAGTACTTC.

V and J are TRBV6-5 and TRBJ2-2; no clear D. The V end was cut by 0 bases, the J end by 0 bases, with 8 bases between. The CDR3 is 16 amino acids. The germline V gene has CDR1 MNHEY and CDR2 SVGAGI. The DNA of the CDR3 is TGTGCCAGCAGTTACTCGTTAGAGGCGAACACCGGGGAGCTGTTTTTT. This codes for CASSYSLEANTGELFF.

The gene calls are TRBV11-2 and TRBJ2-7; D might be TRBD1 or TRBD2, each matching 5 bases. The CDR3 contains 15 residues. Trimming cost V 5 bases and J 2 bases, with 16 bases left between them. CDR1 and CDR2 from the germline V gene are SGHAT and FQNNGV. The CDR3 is CASSRAYGTPYEQYF. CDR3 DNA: TGTGCCAGCAGCCGGGCTTACGGGACCCCCTACGAGCAGTACTTC.

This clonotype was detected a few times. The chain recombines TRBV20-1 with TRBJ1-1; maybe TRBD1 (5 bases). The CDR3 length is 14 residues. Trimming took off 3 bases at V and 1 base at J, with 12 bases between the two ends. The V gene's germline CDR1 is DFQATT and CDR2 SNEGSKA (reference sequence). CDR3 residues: CSARAGHANTEAFF. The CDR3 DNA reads TGCAGTGCTAGGGCCGGACACGCGAACACTGAAGCTTTCTTT.